The 13 T cell receptor beta chains below come from one sample, sequenced in a study of yellow fever vaccine responses in identical twins. In TCRdb, the RT-PCR reads were re-called with MiXCR into one record per CDR3 protein. The data contain under 12,000 distinct CDR3 sequences, 70% to 85% of them singletons. The source material was T cells from blood (PBMCs), unsorted or a sorted subset (not recorded which), sampled before or after yellow fever vaccination (not recorded which). The origin of the receptors is a woman aged 18-30 years who received the yellow fever vaccine.

The J gene is TRBJ1-3, the V gene TRBV28; D perhaps matches TRBD1 (5 bases). Germline V CDR1 and CDR2: MDHEN, SYDVKM. This CDR3 contains 13 residues. V lost 10 bases to trimming and J lost 1 base, with 11 bases between them. The CDR3 reads CATKGFSGNTIYF. CDR3 nucleotide sequence: TGTGCCACTAAGGGGTTTTCTGGAAACACCATATATTTT.

The rearrangement uses TRBV12-3 or TRBV12-4 and TRBJ1-2; tentative D call: TRBD1 (6 bases). CDR3 size: 14 residues. V lost 5 bases, J lost 7 bases, and 17 bases lay in between. The CDR3, as DNA: TGTGCCAGCAGTACTGTACAGGGTAGGGGTGGCTACACCTTC. Amino acid sequence: CASSTVQGRGGYTF.

The chain uses TRBV20-1 and TRBJ2-1, with 10 bases that match TRBD2. V was pared by 4 bases and J by 8 bases, with 11 bases of the junction left unmatched. The CDR3 loop spans 15 amino acids. CDR1 and CDR2 from the germline V gene are DFQATT and SNEGSKA (reference sequence). The CDR3 protein is CSATLAGVNRDEQFF. The CDR3 DNA follows: TGCAGTGCTACCCTAGCGGGAGTAAACCGGGATGAGCAGTTCTTC.

This clonotype was counted between two and nine times. This rearrangement joins TRBV11-1 to TRBJ2-1; D might be TRBD2 (6 bases). Germline V gene lookup returns CDR1 SGHAT and CDR2 FQDESV (reference sequence). V was clipped by 3 bases and J by 2 bases, with 14 bases between them. This CDR3 has 16 residues. CDR3 protein: CASSFPWGEAYNEQFF. CDR3 coding DNA: TGTGCCAGCAGCTTCCCCTGGGGGGAGGCCTACAATGAGCAGTTCTTC.

This clonotype was counted only a few times. The chain joins TRBV20-1 to TRBJ2-3, with 10 bases aligning to TRBD2. The ends lost 4 bases at V and 2 bases at J; junction bases unmatched: 6. This CDR3 spans 15 amino acids. Germline CDR1 DFQATT, CDR2 SNEGSKA (reference sequence). CDR3 sequence (DNA): TGCAGTGCTAATGCGGGGACTAGCGACACAGATACGCAGTATTTT. Its protein product is CSANAGTSDTDTQYF.

The V and J genes are TRBV29-1 and TRBJ2-1; D unresolved. Trimming removed 4 bases from V and 4 bases from J, with 5 bases in between. The CDR3 runs 11 residues. CDR1 is SQVTM, CDR2 ANQGSEA, per germline. The CDR3 sequence is CSVGRYNEQFF. The CDR3 nucleotides are TGCAGCGTTGGACGGTACAATGAGCAGTTCTTC.

The chain couples TRBV20-1 to TRBJ2-7; D may match TRBD1 or TRBD2 (5 bases each). This CDR3 has 13 residues. Looked up from germline, CDR1 is DFQATT and CDR2 is SNEGSKA (reference sequence). Trimming left V 3 bases short and J 2 bases short, with 11 bases between. The CDR3 nucleotides are TGCAGTGCTAGGGTCGTGGGGGCCTACGAGCAGTACGTC. Amino acid sequence: CSARVVGAYEQYV.

This clonotype was seen a handful of times. The V and J genes are TRBV7-6 and TRBJ2-1; no firm D call. The CDR3 contains 13 residues. V was cut by 5 bases and J by 5 bases, with 10 bases left in between. The germline gives CDR1 SGHVS, CDR2 FNYEAQ. The CDR3 here is CASSHFSDNEQFF. The CDR3 DNA reads TGTGCCAGCAGCCACTTTAGTGACAATGAGCAGTTCTTC. Looking up the rest from reference TRBV7-6 and TRBJ2-1 gives the full variable domain: GAGVSQSPRYKVTKRGQDVALRCDPISGHVSLYWYRQALGQGPEFLTYFNYEAQQDKSGLPNDRFSAERPEGSISTLTIQRTEQRDSAMYRCASSHFSDNEQFFGPGTRLTVL.

This chain uses TRBV4-3 with TRBJ1-1, with no clear D. The germline V gene encodes CDR1 LGHNA and CDR2 YSLEER. There are 17 residues in the CDR3. Trimming took 3 bases from V and 0 from J, leaving 17 bases between them. The CDR3 DNA sequence: TGCGCCAGCAGCCAGTACCTGGTGAAAACATTGAACACTGAAGCTTTCTTT. This translates into CASSQYLVKTLNTEAFF.

This clonotype has only one observation. The chain uses TRBV2 and TRBJ2-3; the D is unclear. The germline CDR1 and CDR2 sequences are SNHLY and FYNNEI. Trimming cost V 6 bases and J 5 bases, with 9 bases left between them. The CDR3 consists of 12 residues. Here the CDR3 DNA reads TGTGCCAGCAGGGATCTAGGAGATACGCAGTATTTT. Encoded protein: CASRDLGDTQYF.

V usage is TRBV4-1 and J usage is TRBJ2-7; weak D call: TRBD1 (6 bases). Germline V gene lookup returns CDR1 MGHRA and CDR2 YSYEKL. Trimming stripped 1 base from V and 5 bases from J, with 12 bases between. This CDR3 spans 14 amino acids. Here the CDR3 reads CASSQGSGAHEQYF. CDR3 DNA: TGCGCCAGCAGCCAAGGTTCAGGGGCGCACGAGCAGTACTTC.

The chain links TRBV25-1 to TRBJ2-7; D gene unclear. CDR1 is MGHDK and CDR2 is SYGVNS in the germline V gene. V dropped 4 bases and J dropped 3 bases, with 19 bases sitting between them. This CDR3 has 16 residues. The CDR3 reads CASSATVSTTNYEQYF. The CDR3 DNA sequence: TGTGCCAGCAGTGCGACGGTGAGCACCACCAACTACGAGCAGTACTTC.

The chain combines TRBV21-1 with TRBJ1-4. TRBV21-1 is classified as a pseudogene. This CDR3 is built from 15 residues. CDR3 in amino acids: CASSNHVSTNEKLFF. The CDR3, as DNA: TGTGCCAGCAGCAATCATGTCTCAACTAATGAAAAACTGTTTTTT.